The 31 T cell receptor beta chains in this list originate from one sample, sequenced in a study of blood T cell repertoires in COVID-19. This table comes from immunoSEQ multiplex PCR, and its TCRdb copy is limited to in-frame clones, with some not included. The sample lists approximately 220,000 clones; 88% were seen once. The sample was PBMCs or T cells enriched from blood (not recorded which). Receptor source: a woman between 25 and 40 years old who had recovered from COVID-19.

The rearrangement uses TRBV12-3 or TRBV12-4 and TRBJ2-7; the D is unclear. The CDR3 spans 12 residues. V lost 2 bases to trimming and J lost 5 bases, with 7 bases between them. CDR3 residues: CASSLSVHEQYF. CDR3 sequence (DNA): TGTGCCAGCAGTTTAAGCGTGCACGAGCAGTACTTC.

The chain couples TRBV4-3 to TRBJ1-6, with D possibly being TRBD1 (5 bases). Per germline, CDR1 LGHNA and CDR2 YSLEER. Trimming pared 6 bases from V and 10 bases from J, leaving 13 bases between. This CDR3 has 13 residues. CDR3 coding DNA: TGCGCCAGCAGTGATACAGGAGTGTCACCCCTCCACTTT. This translates into CASSDTGVSPLHF.

This clone has a count of ten or more. The CDR3 loop is CAISESTRSRLWDEQYF. The CDR3 DNA reads TGTGCCATCAGTGAGTCGACTAGAAGCCGGCTCTGGGACGAGCAGTACTTC. The chain carries TRBV10-3 and TRBJ2-7, with D possibly being TRBD2 (6 bases). The CDR3 covers 17 residues. The germline V gene encodes CDR1 ENHRY and CDR2 SYGVKD. V shed 0 bases and J shed 5 bases, with 20 bases lying between them.

The V gene is TRBV9, the J gene TRBJ2-1; 8 bases agree with TRBD2. The V and J ends lost 4 bases and 4 bases, in that order; junction bases with no gene match: 7. Germline CDR1 is SGDLS and CDR2 is YYNGEE. The CDR3 extends over 15 amino acids. This chain's CDR3 is CASSPSGGHYNEQFF. As DNA, the CDR3 is TGTGCCAGCAGCCCGAGCGGGGGACATTACAATGAGCAGTTCTTC. The complete variable domain, with remaining parts taken from reference TRBV9 and TRBJ2-1, reads DSGVTQTPKHLITATGQRVTLRCSPRSGDLSVYWYQQSLDQGLQFLIQYYNGEERAKGNILERFSAQQFPDLHSELNLSSLELGDSALYFCASSPSGGHYNEQFFGPGTRLTVL.

This rearrangement joins TRBV5-1 to TRBJ2-3; D call uncertain. In germline, CDR1 is SGHRS, CDR2 YFSETQ. This CDR3 is 11 amino acids long. The V gene lost 7 bases and the J gene lost 0 bases, with 3 bases spanning the gap. This CDR3 is CASSSTDTQYF. The DNA for the CDR3 is TGCGCCAGCTCTAGCACAGATACGCAGTATTTT.

The chain recombines TRBV13 with TRBJ1-3, with D unclear. Germline V gives CDR1 PRHDT, CDR2 FYEKMQ (reference sequence). The CDR3 length is 14 residues. Trimming took 4 bases from V and 2 from J, leaving 9 bases between them. CDR3: CASSSTLAGNTIYF. In DNA form, the CDR3 reads TGTGCCAGCAGCTCGACACTAGCTGGAAACACCATATATTTT.

This chain connects TRBV7-3 to TRBJ1-6; D is unresolved. V gave up 2 bases and J gave up 0 bases, with 11 bases separating them. The germline CDR1 and CDR2 sequences are SGHTA and FQGTGA. This CDR3 is built from 17 residues. In DNA form, the CDR3 reads TGTGCCAGCAGCTTAGTATTAACGAGCTCCTATAATTCACCCCTCCACTTT. Translating it yields CASSLVLTSSYNSPLHF.

Here the CDR3 DNA reads TGTGCCAGCAAACCGGGACAGTTCTATGGCTACACCTTC. Its translation is CASKPGQFYGYTF. The rearrangement joins TRBV2 to TRBJ1-2, with 7 nucleotides matching TRBD1. The CDR3 covers 13 residues. J lost 4 bases, V lost 7 bases, and 6 bases had no gene match. Germline CDR1 SNHLY, CDR2 FYNNEI.

The sample holds a few counts of this clone. CDR3 sequence reads: CASSVSGARETQYF. CDR3 nucleotides: TGTGCCAGCAGCGTTAGCGGGGCCAGGGAGACCCAGTACTTC. The chain employs TRBV9 and TRBJ2-5; 8 positions agree with TRBD2. CDR3 size: 14 residues. Per the germline V gene, CDR1 is SGDLS and CDR2 is YYNGEE. Germline trimming cut 2 bases from V and 5 bases from J; bases unmatched to any gene: 5.

This chain uses TRBV3-1 (or the pseudogene TRBV3-2) with TRBJ2-1; 10 bases fit TRBD2. Germline CDR1 reads LGHDT; CDR2 reads YNNKEL (reference sequence). Trimming removed 3 bases from V and 4 bases from J; junction bases left unmatched: 3. CDR3 length: 15 amino acids. The CDR3 spells CASSQIAGGYNEQFF. As DNA, the CDR3 is TGTGCCAGCAGCCAGATAGCGGGGGGATACAATGAGCAGTTCTTC.

This clone appeared a single time. The gene calls are TRBV4-1 and TRBJ1-2; D might be TRBD1 (6 bases). This CDR3 region has 14 residues. Between the trimmed V and J ends, which lost 3 bases and 8 bases, there was a span of 16 bases. In germline, CDR1 is MGHRA, CDR2 YSYEKL. CDR3 nucleotides: TGCGCCAGCAGCCAGGTTACCACGGGGGGCGGCTACACCTTC. Its translation is CASSQVTTGGGYTF.

The CDR3 region is CASTPGTGNTIYF. CDR3 in DNA: TGTGCCAGTACCCCAGGTACTGGAAACACCATATATTTT. The chain has TRBV19 and TRBJ1-3; D is undetermined. V was trimmed by 7 bases and J by 2 bases, leaving 9 bases between them. The CDR3 extends over 13 amino acids. Germline V gene sequence: CDR1 LNHDA, CDR2 SQIVND (reference sequence).

The rearrangement links TRBV19 to TRBJ2-6; TRBD2 agrees at 8 bases. This CDR3 spans 18 amino acids. CDR1 is LNHDA and CDR2 is SQIVND in the germline V gene (reference sequence). V was clipped by 6 bases and J by 2 bases; unmatched bases: 12. The CDR3 sequence is CASRAGVSGGPGANVLTF. For the CDR3, the DNA is TGTGCCAGTAGAGCGGGGGTGAGCGGGGGACCTGGGGCCAACGTCCTGACTTTC.

This chain's CDR3 is CASLLPGGFGDEQYF. DNA for the CDR3: TGTGCAAGTCTCCTCCCCGGGGGGTTTGGCGACGAGCAGTACTTC. This chain links TRBV12-2 with TRBJ2-7; TRBD2 is the table's D call, not checked against the DNA. TRBV12-2 is flagged as a pseudogene. The CDR3 covers 15 residues.

The V call is TRBV10-3, the J call TRBJ1-1; 7 bases match TRBD1. V lost 2 bases, J lost 3 bases, and 3 bases stayed unmatched. The CDR3 is 14 amino acids. CDR1 is ENHRY and CDR2 is SYGVKD in the germline V gene. CDR3 amino acids: CAISEQQGHTEAFF. For the CDR3, the DNA is TGTGCCATCAGTGAGCAACAGGGGCACACTGAAGCTTTCTTT.

This CDR3 reads CASSAGTVQETQYF. In nucleotides, the CDR3 is TGTGCCAGCAGCGCGGGGACAGTCCAAGAGACCCAGTACTTC. The genes are TRBV5-6 and TRBJ2-5; D might be TRBD1 (7 bases). V was clipped by 4 bases and J by 1 base, with 11 bases between them. CDR1 and CDR2 from the germline V gene are SGHDT and YYEEEE. This CDR3 has 14 residues.

This rearrangement joins TRBV7-2 to TRBJ2-5; 9 bases fit TRBD2. V trimming: 0 bases; J trimming: 5 bases; junction bases outside the gene matches: 7. The CDR3 loop spans 16 amino acids. Germline loops: CDR1 SGHTA, CDR2 FQGNSA. The chain's CDR3 is CASSLARRGGQETQYF. The CDR3 DNA sequence: TGTGCCAGCAGCTTAGCGAGGCGGGGGGGCCAGGAGACCCAGTACTTC.

This clone showed up just a few times. This sequence joins TRBV25-1 and TRBJ1-3, with D hard to call. The CDR3 consists of 16 residues. V lost 4 bases and J 4 bases, leaving 17 bases between the germline ends. CDR1 MGHDK and CDR2 SYGVNS come from the germline V gene. The CDR3 loop reads CASSAGGSPGGNTIYF. CDR3 bases: TGTGCCAGCAGTGCGGGTGGCAGCCCGGGAGGAAACACCATATATTTT.

The V call is TRBV5-1, the J call TRBJ1-2, with 7 bases identical to TRBD1. The length of the CDR3 is 14 residues. Germline V lookup: CDR1 SGHRS, CDR2 YFSETQ. V shed 4 bases, J shed 8 bases, and the junction held 11 bases outside the gene matches. CDR3 bases: TGCGCCAGCAGCCTGAGGGCAGGGGGAGAGGGCTACACCTTC. Translation: CASSLRAGGEGYTF.

This clone was counted once. The V and J genes are TRBV7-2 and TRBJ2-7; 15 nucleotides line up with TRBD2. The length of the CDR3 is 18 residues. V shed 1 base, J shed 0 bases, and the junction held 4 bases outside the gene matches. CDR1 is SGHTA and CDR2 is FQGNSA in the germline V gene. This CDR3 reads CASSLVGTSGGSSYEQYF. The CDR3 bases are TGTGCCAGCAGCTTAGTGGGGACTAGCGGGGGGAGCTCCTACGAGCAGTACTTC.

The J gene is TRBJ2-2, the V gene TRBV7-3; the match to TRBD2 covers 7 bases. The CDR3 length is 15 residues. V shed 4 bases and J 3 bases; nucleotides not matched to a gene: 5. Germline CDR1 is SGHTA and CDR2 is FQGTGA. CDR3 coding DNA: TGTGCCAGCAGCTACTCGGGGAGGGACACCGGGGAGCTGTTTTTT. It encodes CASSYSGRDTGELFF.

The CDR3: CASSLKYGDRTGETQYF. In DNA, the CDR3 is TGTGCCAGCAGCTTGAAGTATGGGGACAGGACGGGGGAGACCCAGTACTTC. The gene calls are TRBV5-8 and TRBJ2-5, with 8 positions matching TRBD1. After removal of 1 base from V and 5 bases from J, the junction contained 13 bases not matched to a gene. Germline V gene sequence: CDR1 SGHTS, CDR2 YDEGEE. The CDR3 is 17 residues long.

The V call is TRBV7-8, the J call TRBJ1-6; D uncertain. Per germline, CDR1 SGHVS and CDR2 FQNEAQ. The CDR3 has 14 amino acids. Trimming pared 3 bases from V and 6 bases from J, leaving 9 bases between. In DNA form, the CDR3 reads TGTGCCAGCAGCTTCTGGCGGGTTAATTCACCCCTCCACTTT. Translation gives CASSFWRVNSPLHF.

The CDR3 DNA reads as TGTGCCAGCAGCTTAGTCGGGGGTCCCAATCAGCCCCAGCATTTT. The encoded protein is CASSLVGGPNQPQHF. V and J are TRBV11-2 and TRBJ1-5; weak D call: TRBD1 (5 bases). The CDR3 is 15 amino acids. Germline V gene lookup returns CDR1 SGHAT and CDR2 FQNNGV. Trimming stripped 1 base from V and 3 bases from J, with 10 bases between.

The CDR3 protein is CASSIDGSPGYGYTF. The CDR3 region has the DNA TGTGCCAGTAGTATCGATGGATCACCAGGCTATGGCTACACCTTC. V usage is TRBV19 and J usage is TRBJ1-2; no clear D. CDR1 LNHDA and CDR2 SQIVND come from the germline V gene (reference sequence). The CDR3 is 15 residues long. Trimming pared 3 bases from V and 4 bases from J, leaving 15 bases between.

This clone appeared a single time. CDR3 region: CASSPGQETNEQFF. CDR3 coding DNA: TGCGCCAGCAGTCCAGGACAGGAGACCAATGAGCAGTTCTTC. The chain carries TRBV23-1 and TRBJ2-1; TRBD1 matches at 7 bases. TRBV23-1 is an ORF, and what it does is uncertain. The V gene end was trimmed by 4 bases and the J gene end by 6 bases; junction bases not matched to a gene: 6. CDR3 length equals 14 residues.

The chain recombines TRBV4-3 with TRBJ1-2, with 10 bases identical to TRBD1. Germline trimming cut 2 bases from V and 7 bases from J; bases unmatched to any gene: 7. Germline V gives CDR1 LGHNA, CDR2 YSLEER. The CDR3 extends over 15 amino acids. In DNA form, the CDR3 reads TGCGCCAGCAGCCAACCGGGACAGGGGTTGGGTGGCTACACCTTC. The encoded protein is CASSQPGQGLGGYTF.

The rearrangement links TRBV9 to TRBJ1-1; TRBD1 agrees at 11 bases. The CDR3 extends over 13 amino acids. With 3 bases clipped from V and 11 bases from J, the junction kept 6 bases outside the gene matches. Germline lookup yields CDR1 SGDLS and CDR2 YYNGEE. As DNA, the CDR3 is TGTGCCAGCAGCGACGGACAGGGGGCGCGGGCTTTCTTT. It encodes CASSDGQGARAFF.

V gene TRBV7-3 combines with J gene TRBJ1-1, with TRBD1 matching over 8 bases. The CDR3 is 13 amino acids. Germline V gene sequence: CDR1 SGHTA, CDR2 FQGTGA. V was pared by 4 bases and J by 6 bases, with 4 bases of the junction left unmatched. CDR3 loop: CASSSGTGPEAFF. The CDR3 DNA is TGTGCCAGCAGCTCCGGGACAGGCCCTGAAGCTTTCTTT. The whole variable domain, remainder taken from reference TRBV7-3 and TRBJ1-1, is GAGVSQTPSNKVTEKGKYVELRCDPISGHTALYWYRQSLGQGPEFLIYFQGTGAADDSGLPNDRFFAVRPEGSVSTLKIQRTERGDSAVYLCASSSGTGPEAFFGQGTRLTVV.

The CDR3 DNA follows: TGTGCCAGCAGTTACTCCGGGAATGGCTACACCTTC. Translated, it gives CASSYSGNGYTF. This sequence joins TRBV6-2 or TRBV6-3 and TRBJ1-2, with D unclear. Trimming left V 0 bases short and J 6 bases short, with 5 bases between. Germline V CDR1 and CDR2: MNHEY, SVGEGT. CDR3 size: 12 residues.

The chain is built from TRBV27 and TRBJ1-1, with D unclear. V lost 0 bases to trimming and J lost 3 bases, with 5 bases between them. In germline, CDR1 is MNHEY, CDR2 SMNVEV (reference sequence). The CDR3 spans 13 residues. CDR3 in DNA: TGTGCCAGCAGTTTATCCGGGGACACTGAAGCTTTCTTT. It encodes CASSLSGDTEAFF.